This passage covers 26 T cell receptor beta chains from one sample sequenced in a study of cytomegalovirus exposure and HLA in healthy donors. Both 60 Vbeta primers and 13 Jbeta primers went into the PCR. Clones were read by immunoSEQ multiplex PCR, and TCRdb kept only the in-frame ones, dropping some. The table lists around 50,000 clones. The sequenced sample consisted of PBMCs. The receptors originated from a woman aged 50 to 60 in good health and CMV-seropositive.

This chain links TRBV5-6 with TRBJ2-7, with 7 bases aligning to TRBD1. The CDR3 covers 13 residues. With V trimmed by 4 bases and J by 5 bases, 6 bases remained unmatched. Germline CDR1 is SGHDT and CDR2 is YYEEEE. CDR3 region: CASSDRASHEQYF. The CDR3 DNA reads TGTGCCAGCAGCGACAGGGCTAGCCACGAGCAGTACTTC.

The chain links TRBV9 to TRBJ2-7; TRBD2 matches 12 bases. The CDR3 runs 16 residues. CDR1 and CDR2 from the germline V gene are SGDLS and YYNGEE. The trim removed 4 bases at V and 4 bases at J, leaving 9 bases unmatched. The CDR3 bases are TGTGCCAGCAGCTTTAAAGGACTAGCGGGGTTATACGAGCAGTACTTC. It specifies CASSFKGLAGLYEQYF.

The V and J genes are TRBV10-2 and TRBJ1-6; D uncertain. The CDR3 covers 13 residues. Trimming shortened V by 4 bases and J by 11 bases, and 12 bases separated the two germline ends. The V gene's germline CDR1 is WSHSY and CDR2 SAAADI. The CDR3 DNA follows: TGCGCCAGCAGTGTGGCGACGGGTGCACCCCTCCACTTT. It translates to CASSVATGAPLHF.

In regard to this clone: Distinct nucleotide sequences in the sample also encode this CDR3. J is TRBJ1-1 and V is TRBV10-3; D unresolved. The V and J ends lost 0 bases and 0 bases respectively, with 8 bases between them. The germline V gene has CDR1 ENHRY and CDR2 SYGVKD. The CDR3 extends over 15 amino acids. The CDR3: CAISESQDLNTEAFF. The CDR3, as DNA: TGTGCCATCAGTGAGTCGCAGGATTTGAACACTGAAGCTTTCTTT.

The chain links TRBV13 to TRBJ2-1; 10 positions match TRBD2. Germline values: CDR1 PRHDT, CDR2 FYEKMQ (reference sequence). The V gene end was trimmed by 2 bases and the J gene end by 1 base; junction bases not matched to a gene: 14. This CDR3 spans 20 amino acids. CDR3: CASSLSGRLAGVESYNEQFF. Here the CDR3 DNA reads TGTGCCAGCAGCTTATCAGGAAGGCTAGCGGGAGTCGAGTCCTACAATGAGCAGTTCTTC.

This rearrangement joins TRBV18 to TRBJ2-7; 9 bases fit TRBD1. CDR1 is KGHSH, CDR2 LQKENI, per germline. The CDR3 totals 15 residues. Unmatched junction bases numbered 2, after V lost 2 bases and J lost 0 bases. The chain's CDR3 is CASSPGTGNSYEQYF. The CDR3 nucleotides are TGTGCCAGCTCACCAGGGACAGGGAACTCCTACGAGCAGTACTTC.

The V call is TRBV7-3, the J call TRBJ2-1, with 8 bases lining up with TRBD2. The germline V gene has CDR1 SGHTA and CDR2 FQGTGA. This CDR3 contains 17 residues. J gave up 6 bases and V 0 bases, and 10 bases lay outside the gene matches. The CDR3 here is CASSLTGFAGGGNEQFF. The DNA for the CDR3 is TGTGCCAGCAGCTTAACCGGCTTTGCGGGGGGAGGCAATGAGCAGTTCTTC.

CDR3 nucleotide sequence: TGTGCCAGCAGCCTACTGGCGGGGGTGACAGATACGCAGTATTTT. Translation gives CASSLLAGVTDTQYF. The chain couples TRBV5-5 to TRBJ2-3, with 7 nucleotides matching TRBD2. Trimming cost V 4 bases and J 3 bases; bases outside gene matches: 8. CDR3 length: 15 residues. The germline CDR1 and CDR2 sequences are SGHKS and YYEKEE (reference sequence).

The chain has TRBV4-3 and TRBJ1-4; D is uncertain. The germline V gene encodes CDR1 LGHNA and CDR2 YSLEER. The ends were cut back, 0 bases at V and 0 bases at J, with 8 bases in the middle. The CDR3 loop spans 16 amino acids. In DNA, the CDR3 is TGCGCCAGCAGCCAAGATTTACGGGCAACTAATGAAAAACTGTTTTTT. As protein: CASSQDLRATNEKLFF.

The genes are TRBV7-9 and TRBJ2-7; D unclear. CDR3 length: 12 residues. Deletions cut 4 bases from V and 2 bases from J, with 6 bases between. Looked up from germline, CDR1 is SEHNR and CDR2 is FQNEAQ (reference sequence). The CDR3 nucleotides are TGTGCCAGCAGCTCCTACGCCTACGAGCAGTACTTC. This translates into CASSSYAYEQYF.

A note on this clone: The identical CDR3 is also encoded by other nucleotide sequences in the sample. This chain connects TRBV30 to TRBJ1-1, with TRBD1 as a possible D gene (6 bases). CDR1 and CDR2 from the germline V gene are GTSNPN and SVGIG (reference sequence). The V end was cut by 2 bases, the J end by 1 base, with 8 bases between. The CDR3 sequence is 13 residues long. This CDR3 is CAWSLQGNTEAFF. For the CDR3, the DNA is TGTGCCTGGAGTCTACAGGGGAACACTGAAGCTTTCTTT. The full variable domain, completed using reference TRBV30 and TRBJ1-1, is SQTIHQWPATLVQPVGSPLSLECTVEGTSNPNLYWYRQAAGRGLQLLFYSVGIGQISSEVPQNLSASRPQDRQFILSSKKLLLSDSGFYLCAWSLQGNTEAFFGQGTRLTVV.

The chain links TRBV7-9 to TRBJ2-7, with TRBD1 matching 9 bases. This CDR3 spans 13 amino acids. With 6 bases clipped from V and 1 base from J, the junction kept 1 base outside the gene matches. CDR1 is SEHNR, CDR2 FQNEAQ, per germline (reference sequence). CDR3 protein: CASRGQGSYEQYF. The CDR3 DNA reads as TGTGCCAGCAGAGGACAGGGGTCCTACGAGCAGTACTTC.

V is TRBV10-1 and J is TRBJ1-4, with D possibly TRBD1 on 6 matching bases. Per the germline V gene, CDR1 is WNHNN and CDR2 is SYGVQD (reference sequence). The CDR3 totals 16 residues. V was pared by 2 bases and J by 3 bases, with 13 bases between. DNA for the CDR3: TGCGCCAGCAGTGAGCCCGAGGACAGCTCTAATGAAAAACTGTTTTTT. As protein: CASSEPEDSSNEKLFF.

This chain links TRBV4-3 with TRBJ2-1, with no clear D. V was cut by 0 bases and J by 9 bases, with 6 bases left in between. Germline V CDR1 and CDR2: LGHNA, YSLEER. The CDR3 is 12 amino acids. The CDR3 DNA reads as TGCGCCAGCAGCCAAGAACTGAGTGAGCAGTTCTTC. This encodes CASSQELSEQFF.

The chain employs TRBV6-1 and TRBJ1-1; D not resolved. The V end lost 3 bases, the J end lost 0 bases, and 5 bases lay between the germline ends. CDR1 MNHNS and CDR2 SASEGT come from the germline V gene. The CDR3 has 13 residues. The CDR3 loop reads CASSETLNTEAFF. As DNA, the CDR3 is TGTGCCAGCAGTGAGACATTGAACACTGAAGCTTTCTTT.

V usage is TRBV30 and J usage is TRBJ2-3; D is perhaps TRBD1 (5 bases). The CDR3 is 14 amino acids. V gave up 2 bases and J gave up 1 base, with 10 bases separating them. Germline V gives CDR1 GTSNPN, CDR2 SVGIG (reference sequence). The CDR3 sequence is CAWSTGVGTDTQYF. As DNA, the CDR3 is TGTGCCTGGAGTACAGGAGTCGGCACAGATACGCAGTATTTT.

The chain carries TRBV23-1 and TRBJ2-4; 9 bases agree with TRBD1. TRBV23-1 is an ORF, and what it does is uncertain. The CDR3 is made up of 18 amino acids. V dropped 0 bases and J dropped 6; count of bases not matched to a gene: 12. CDR3 DNA sequence: TGCGCCAGCAGTCAATCGAAAATTTGGACAGGGGAGAGAAACATTCAGTACTTC. Translating it yields CASSQSKIWTGERNIQYF.

The chain is built from TRBV5-6 and TRBJ2-5; tentatively, D is TRBD1 (6 bases). The CDR3 runs 14 residues. Trimming pared 5 bases from V and 5 bases from J, leaving 16 bases between. The germline gives CDR1 SGHDT, CDR2 YYEEEE. The CDR3 protein is CASRGDRLSETQYF. The CDR3 DNA reads as TGTGCCAGCAGGGGAGACAGGCTGAGTGAGACCCAGTACTTC.

The J gene is TRBJ2-1, the V gene TRBV12-5; 11 positions match TRBD2. This CDR3 has 14 amino acids. CDR1 is LGHNT, CDR2 FRNRAP, per germline. The junction had 4 bases not matched to a gene; V was cut back by 6 bases and J by 6 bases. The CDR3 nucleotides read TGTGCTAGTGGGATAGCGGGAGGGCGCAATGAGCAGTTCTTC. It is translated as CASGIAGGRNEQFF.

The rearrangement joins TRBV29-1 to TRBJ2-7; 11 bases are a match to TRBD2. The germline CDR1 and CDR2 sequences are SQVTM and ANQGSEA. The CDR3 runs to 15 residues. After removal of 1 base from V and 6 bases from J, the junction contained 8 bases not matched to a gene. This CDR3 reads CSVEVRLAGLGEQYF. In nucleotides, the CDR3 is TGCAGCGTTGAAGTCAGACTAGCGGGATTAGGCGAGCAGTACTTC.

CDR3 bases: TGTGCCAGCAGTTCCTCGGGGGGGATTAACACCGGGGAGCTGTTTTTT. It specifies CASSSSGGINTGELFF. The chain combines TRBV6-6 with TRBJ2-2; 8 nucleotides match TRBD2. The V gene end was trimmed by 4 bases and the J gene end by 2 bases; junction bases not matched to a gene: 6. Per germline, CDR1 MNHNY and CDR2 SVGAGI (reference sequence). The CDR3 runs 16 residues.

The chain recombines TRBV5-1 with TRBJ1-1; TRBD1 matches at 7 bases. The germline gives CDR1 SGHRS, CDR2 YFSETQ. V dropped 7 bases and J dropped 4; count of bases not matched to a gene: 10. The CDR3 has 14 amino acids. This CDR3 reads CASHRRGQGTEAFF. In DNA, the CDR3 is TGCGCCAGCCACCGGAGGGGGCAGGGCACTGAAGCTTTCTTT.

The V gene is TRBV2, the J gene TRBJ2-1; 12 bases match TRBD1. V lost 5 bases to trimming and J lost 6 bases; unmatched junction nucleotides: 11. The V gene's germline CDR1 is SNHLY and CDR2 FYNNEI. This CDR3 contains 17 residues. The CDR3 DNA reads as TGTGCCAGCAGTACCCCGGGACAGGGGGCGCCGGGCAATGAGCAGTTCTTC. This sequence encodes CASSTPGQGAPGNEQFF. Combining the CDR3 with reference TRBV2 and TRBJ2-1 gives the whole variable domain EPEVTQTPSHQVTQMGQEVILRCVPISNHLYFYWYRQILGQKVEFLVSFYNNEISEKSEIFDDQFSVERPDGSNFTLKIRSTKLEDSAMYFCASSTPGQGAPGNEQFFGPGTRLTVL.

The chain couples TRBV10-1 to TRBJ2-3, with TRBD2 matching over 13 bases. Germline lookup yields CDR1 WNHNN and CDR2 SYGVQD (reference sequence). J lost 2 bases, V lost 1 base, and 3 bases had no gene match. The CDR3 runs to 17 residues. The CDR3 nucleotides read TGCGCCAGCAGTGAGTGGGGGACTAGCGGGGCCACAGATACGCAGTATTTT. Encoded protein: CASSEWGTSGATDTQYF.

The CDR3 nucleotides are TGTGCCAGCAGTACTCCCAGCAGCGGATACCAAGAGACCCAGTACTTC. Translating gives CASSTPSSGYQETQYF. The V and J genes are TRBV28 and TRBJ2-5; weak D call: TRBD2 (5 bases). CDR1 is MDHEN, CDR2 SYDVKM, per germline. The length of the CDR3 is 16 residues. The V end was cut by 5 bases, the J end by 0 bases, with 16 bases between.

The chain has TRBV29-1 and TRBJ2-2; 7 nucleotides agree with TRBD2. The germline gives CDR1 SQVTM, CDR2 ANQGSEA. The CDR3 has 15 residues. Trimming removed 3 bases from V and 5 bases from J; junction bases left unmatched: 9. DNA for the CDR3: TGCAGCGTTGAGTCGGGCGGGAGTCGGACCGGGGAGCTGTTTTTT. It specifies CSVESGGSRTGELFF.